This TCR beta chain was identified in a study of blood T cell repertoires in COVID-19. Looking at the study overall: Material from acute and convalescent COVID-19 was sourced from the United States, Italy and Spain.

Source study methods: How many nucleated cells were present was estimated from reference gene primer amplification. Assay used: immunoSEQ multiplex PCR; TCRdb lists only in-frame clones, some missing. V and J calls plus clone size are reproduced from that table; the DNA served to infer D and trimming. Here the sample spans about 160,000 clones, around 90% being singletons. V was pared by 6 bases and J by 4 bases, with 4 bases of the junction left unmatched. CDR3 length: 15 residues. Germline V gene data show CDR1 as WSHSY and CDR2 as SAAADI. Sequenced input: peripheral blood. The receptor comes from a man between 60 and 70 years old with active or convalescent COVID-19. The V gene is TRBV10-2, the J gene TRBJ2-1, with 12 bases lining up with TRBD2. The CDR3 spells CASRQTSGGYNEQFF. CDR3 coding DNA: TGCGCCAGCAGACAGACTAGCGGGGGTTACAATGAGCAGTTCTTC.